The 27 T cell receptor beta chains reported below all come from one sample, sequenced in a study of blood T cell repertoires in COVID-19. Profiled with immunoSEQ multiplex PCR; TCRdb holds only in-frame clones, not every one. In the table there are tens of thousands of clones, about four fifths of which are singletons. The sample consisted of peripheral blood. These receptors came from a human donor in a cohort sampled during active COVID-19.

The chain employs TRBV28 and TRBJ1-5, with 7 bases lining up with TRBD1. V shed 3 bases and J 3 bases; nucleotides not matched to a gene: 5. Per germline, CDR1 MDHEN and CDR2 SYDVKM. CDR3 length equals 15 residues. CDR3 loop: CASSFIGTVNQPQHF. The CDR3 DNA sequence: TGTGCCAGCAGTTTCATTGGGACAGTCAATCAGCCCCAGCATTTT.

The rearrangement links TRBV5-1 to TRBJ1-2; D unresolved. The V gene lost 6 bases and the J gene lost 6 bases, with 18 bases spanning the gap. The CDR3 loop spans 14 amino acids. From germline, CDR1 is SGHRS and CDR2 YFSETQ. The CDR3 loop is CASTPQTSSDGYTF. The CDR3 coding sequence is TGCGCCAGCACCCCCCAGACAAGCTCGGATGGCTACACCTTC.

The rearrangement links TRBV30 to TRBJ1-2; 8 bases agree with TRBD1. The CDR3 totals 11 residues. V dropped 8 bases and J dropped 7; count of bases not matched to a gene: 6. CDR1 GTSNPN and CDR2 SVGIG come from the germline V gene (reference sequence). CDR3 nucleotide sequence: TGTGCCCGAGGACAGGGCGCTGGCTACACCTTC. As protein: CARGQGAGYTF.

This clone was observed a single time. The chain uses TRBV28 and TRBJ1-3, with D unresolved. Trimming shortened V by 4 bases and J by 2 bases, and 9 bases separated the two germline ends. The CDR3 runs 14 residues. CDR1 and CDR2 from the germline V gene are MDHEN and SYDVKM. The CDR3 DNA reads as TGTGCCAGCAGTTCCACTAGGACTGGAAACACCATATATTTT. This codes for CASSSTRTGNTIYF.

The rearrangement uses TRBV11-1 and TRBJ2-3, with D uncertain. The V gene lost 4 bases and the J gene lost 1 base, with 15 bases spanning the gap. The germline gives CDR1 SGHAT, CDR2 FQDESV (reference sequence). This CDR3 is built from 16 residues. For the CDR3, the DNA is TGTGCCAGCAGCTCCGGTACGGCGAGGCGCACAGATACGCAGTATTTT. This sequence encodes CASSSGTARRTDTQYF.

The genes are TRBV5-5 and TRBJ1-1; TRBD1 is a possible D gene (6 bases). Trimming took 3 bases from V and 6 from J, leaving 12 bases between them. CDR3 size: 13 residues. CDR1 and CDR2 (germline): SGHKS, YYEKEE (reference sequence). Here the CDR3 reads CASSWTAGAEAFF. CDR3 bases: TGTGCCAGCAGCTGGACTGCAGGGGCTGAAGCTTTCTTT.

V gene TRBV2 combines with J gene TRBJ2-1, with 8 bases fitting TRBD1. The V gene's germline CDR1 is SNHLY and CDR2 FYNNEI. After removal of 5 bases from V and 5 bases from J, the junction contained 5 bases not matched to a gene. The CDR3 consists of 14 residues. The CDR3 reads CASSIYRGDNEQFF. CDR3 sequence (DNA): TGTGCCAGCAGTATCTACAGGGGGGACAATGAGCAGTTCTTC.

There are a few counts of this clone. One end of the junction is discordant with germline, which a read error may explain. CDR3 DNA: TGTGCCAGCAGCTTTGACCCCCGACAGACCATTTTT. Protein product: CASSFDPRQTIF. V and J are TRBV5-8 and TRBJ1-4; a possible D gene is TRBD1 (5 bases). Per the germline V gene, CDR1 is SGHTS and CDR2 is YDEGEE. CDR3 length: 12 amino acids.

The genes are TRBV2 and TRBJ2-7; 8 nucleotides match TRBD1. CDR3 length: 16 residues. CDR1 SNHLY and CDR2 FYNNEI come from the germline V gene. The V segment lost 3 bases and the J segment 1 base; nucleotides outside the gene matches: 8. Here the CDR3 DNA reads TGTGCCAGCAGTGAGCTCCCGGGACAGGTTTCCTACGAGCAGTACTTC. This codes for CASSELPGQVSYEQYF.

With regard to this clone: Other DNA sequences of this sample code for an identical CDR3. The V and J genes are TRBV5-1 and TRBJ2-3, with 9 bases that match TRBD1. Germline V gene data show CDR1 as SGHRS and CDR2 as YFSETQ. J lost 4 bases, V lost 0 bases, and 0 bases had no gene match. This CDR3 is 14 amino acids long. This CDR3 reads CASSLGQGADTQYF. The CDR3 bases are TGCGCCAGCAGCTTGGGACAGGGGGCAGATACGCAGTATTTT.

The chain has TRBV18 and TRBJ2-3, with a tentative D call TRBD2 (6 bases). The CDR3 length is 13 residues. Germline V gives CDR1 KGHSH, CDR2 LQKENI. The V and J ends lost 6 bases and 6 bases respectively, with 13 bases between them. This CDR3 is CASSASLADTQYF. The CDR3 DNA follows: TGTGCCAGCTCTGCCTCCCTAGCGGATACGCAGTATTTT.

CDR3 bases: TGTGCCAGCAGCGCCGACAGGGTGCGGGGCTACACCTTC. It yields the protein CASSADRVRGYTF. The chain couples TRBV9 to TRBJ1-2; 7 bases line up with TRBD1. V lost 3 bases and J lost 8; bases outside the gene matches: 7. The V gene's germline CDR1 is SGDLS and CDR2 YYNGEE. This CDR3 has 13 residues.

The V call is TRBV12-3 or TRBV12-4, the J call TRBJ2-4; a weak D match, TRBD1 (6 bases). Trimming cost V 5 bases and J 9 bases, with 14 bases left between them. This CDR3 comprises 13 residues. CDR3 nucleotide sequence: TGTGCCAGCAGTGAAAGGGGGAATCTCATTCAGTACTTC. It codes for CASSERGNLIQYF.

The chain combines TRBV7-3 with TRBJ2-5; 12 bases agree with TRBD2. This CDR3 spans 16 amino acids. Losses at the gene ends were 5 bases for V and 5 bases for J; bases not matched to a gene: 9. CDR1 is SGHTA and CDR2 is FQGTGA in the germline V gene. CDR3 in DNA: TGTGCCAGCAGCGCTAGCGGGGGGGCCTCGGGGGAGACCCAGTACTTC. Translation gives CASSASGGASGETQYF.

The rearrangement links TRBV14 to TRBJ1-1; D perhaps matches TRBD1 (5 bases). V lost 3 bases and J 11 bases, leaving 13 bases between the germline ends. Per the germline V gene, CDR1 is SGHDN and CDR2 is FVKESK. This CDR3 region has 12 residues. The CDR3 DNA reads as TGTGCCAGCAGCCAGTCCAGGGTTTTCGCTTTCTTT. Encoded protein: CASSQSRVFAFF.

The gene calls are TRBV27 and TRBJ2-7; TRBD2 aligns across 7 bases. J gave up 3 bases and V 5 bases, and 10 bases lay outside the gene matches. There are 15 residues in the CDR3. Germline lookup yields CDR1 MNHEY and CDR2 SMNVEV (reference sequence). The DNA of the CDR3 is TGTGCCAGCAGTCCAGGACTAGTGACGATCTACGAGCAGTACTTC. Its translation: CASSPGLVTIYEQYF.

This clone was found a few times. V and J are TRBV18 and TRBJ1-4; D remains unclear. The V end was cut by 3 bases, the J end by 3 bases, with 8 bases between. This CDR3 has 14 amino acids. CDR1 is KGHSH and CDR2 is LQKENI in the germline V gene. The CDR3: CASSPRGSNEKLFF. The CDR3 DNA follows: TGTGCCAGCTCACCCCGGGGTTCTAATGAAAAACTGTTTTTT. Together with reference TRBV18 and TRBJ1-4, the CDR3 gives the full variable domain: NAGVMQNPRHLVRRRGQEARLRCSPMKGHSHVYWYRQLPEEGLKFMVYLQKENIIDESGMPKERFSAEFPKEGPSILRIQQVVRGDSAAYFCASSPRGSNEKLFFGSGTQLSVL.

This sequence joins TRBV5-6 and TRBJ2-2, with a possible D match to TRBD2 (5 bases). The ends were cut back, 0 bases at V and 1 base at J, with 16 bases in the middle. The CDR3 covers 18 residues. Per germline, CDR1 SGHDT and CDR2 YYEEEE. As DNA, the CDR3 is TGTGCCAGCAGCTTGGAGGTGGAGGCAGGATGGAACACCGGGGAGCTGTTTTTT. Translated: CASSLEVEAGWNTGELFF.

J is TRBJ2-5 and V is TRBV11-2; D ambiguous. CDR3 size: 14 residues. Germline V CDR1 and CDR2: SGHAT, FQNNGV. The V end lost 0 bases, the J end lost 9 bases, and 14 bases lay between the germline ends. CDR3 in DNA: TGTGCCAGCAGCTTAGATATGACCCTCGCGGCCCAGTACTTC. It is translated as CASSLDMTLAAQYF.

V usage is TRBV7-2 and J usage is TRBJ1-1; 9 bases are a match to TRBD1. There are 16 residues in the CDR3. With 10 bases clipped from V and 0 bases from J, the junction kept 12 bases outside the gene matches. The germline CDR1 and CDR2 sequences are SGHTA and FQGNSA. This CDR3 reads CAIKGDRALMNTEAFF. The CDR3 nucleotides read TGTGCCATAAAGGGGGACAGGGCATTAATGAACACTGAAGCTTTCTTT.

CDR3 in DNA: TGTGCCAGCAGCCTGATGAGTTCGATGACAGATACGCAGTATTTT. It specifies CASSLMSSMTDTQYF. The gene calls are TRBV7-3 and TRBJ2-3; D is ambiguous. CDR3 length equals 15 residues. The germline V gene encodes CDR1 SGHTA and CDR2 FQGTGA. Trimming cost V 5 bases and J 3 bases, with 15 bases left between them.

V gene TRBV6-5 combines with J gene TRBJ1-5, with D perhaps matching TRBD1 (5 bases). Germline-derived CDR1 and CDR2 are MNHEY and SVGAGI. V dropped 6 bases and J dropped 5 bases, with 11 bases sitting between them. There are 13 residues in the CDR3. This CDR3 is CASSNDSHQPQHF. The CDR3, as DNA: TGTGCCAGCAGCAACGACAGCCATCAGCCCCAGCATTTT.

The genes are TRBV7-9 and TRBJ2-3; TRBD1 is a possible D gene (5 bases). Germline V gives CDR1 SEHNR, CDR2 FQNEAQ (reference sequence). Deletions cut 5 bases from V and 5 bases from J, with 14 bases between. This CDR3 has 14 amino acids. Here the CDR3 DNA reads TGTGCCAGCAGCCCAGGGTCTCTAAGAGATACGCAGTATTTT. Translating it yields CASSPGSLRDTQYF.

V gene TRBV7-2 combines with J gene TRBJ2-5, with D unclear. The germline V gene encodes CDR1 SGHTA and CDR2 FQGNSA. The CDR3 spans 14 residues. V was pared by 1 base and J by 5 bases, with 11 bases between. CDR3 sequence: CASSLGTVIETQYF. The DNA for the CDR3 is TGTGCCAGCAGCTTAGGTACTGTCATTGAGACCCAGTACTTC. Full variable domain (outside the CDR3, taken from reference TRBV7-2 and TRBJ2-5): GAGVSQSPSNKVTEKGKDVELRCDPISGHTALYWYRQSLGQGLEFLIYFQGNSAPDKSGLPSDRFSAERTGGSVSTLTIQRTQQEDSAVYLCASSLGTVIETQYFGPGTRLLVL.

The gene calls are TRBV6-5 and TRBJ2-2, with D tentatively TRBD2 (6 bases). V was cut by 6 bases and J by 3 bases, with 11 bases left in between. Germline V gives CDR1 MNHEY, CDR2 SVGAGI. The CDR3 extends over 14 amino acids. Here the CDR3 reads CASRPRRDTGELFF. The CDR3 DNA reads as TGTGCCAGCAGGCCTAGGAGGGACACCGGGGAGCTGTTTTTT.

This sequence joins TRBV20-1 and TRBJ2-1, with 9 bases that match TRBD1. The CDR3 covers 15 residues. Germline lookup yields CDR1 DFQATT and CDR2 SNEGSKA (reference sequence). V shed 6 bases and J 2 bases; nucleotides not matched to a gene: 8. CDR3 protein: CSASFRQGAYNEQFF. CDR3 sequence (DNA): TGCAGTGCCAGTTTTCGACAGGGGGCCTACAATGAGCAGTTCTTC.

V gene TRBV19 combines with J gene TRBJ2-2, with 10 nucleotides matching TRBD2. Germline trimming cut 8 bases from V and 7 bases from J; bases unmatched to any gene: 7. CDR3 length equals 14 residues. From germline, CDR1 is LNHDA and CDR2 SQIVND (reference sequence). CDR3 DNA sequence: TGTGCCAGTCTCCCTAGCGGGGGAGTCGGGGAGCTGTTTTTT. Its translation is CASLPSGGVGELFF.